This T cell receptor (beta chain) emerged from a study of CD8+CD57+ T cells in acquired aplastic anemia. At the level of the study: Each DNA sample taken from sorted CD4+ and CD8+ cells came to 3 to 3.5 ug on average. Study-level points and caveats: Around 30 sequences, all CD8+ CDR3, were shared between patients and controls.

The CDR3 spans 10 residues. V lost 7 bases and J lost 5, with 3 bases in between. In germline, CDR1 is SGHTA, CDR2 FQGTGA. This clonotype was recorded only once. Its antigen is as yet unknown. Genomic DNA acted as the template from which TCR beta VDJ combination and CDR3 sequence profiling were carried out. TCRdb re-analysed the reads in MiXCR, keeping a single row per CDR3 protein. This sample yields around 250,000 distinct CDR3 sequences, of which 55% to 60% are seen a single time; roughly 8% belongs to the top ten. The chain employs TRBV7-3 and TRBJ2-1, with D unresolved. The sample was sorted CD4+, CD8+, or CD8+CD57+ T cells (not recorded which) from PBMCs. The sequence derives from a human donor with severe aplastic anemia or a healthy control (not recorded which). CDR3 residues: CASNNNEQFF. Written as DNA, the CDR3 is TGTGCCAGCAATAACAATGAGCAGTTCTTC. Based on the CDR3 plus reference TRBV7-3 and TRBJ2-1, the full variable domain is GAGVSQTPSNKVTEKGKYVELRCDPISGHTALYWYRQSLGQGPEFLIYFQGTGAADDSGLPNDRFFAVRPEGSVSTLKIQRTERGDSAVYLCASNNNEQFFGPGTRLTVL.